This T cell receptor beta chain was captured by sequencing in a study of CD8 T cells in ankylosing spondylitis. Study results and caveats: In the blood and synovial fluid of reactive arthritis, some motif variants had been previously reported. Significantly higher representation of disease-linked clones was reported for matched ankylosing spondylitis synovial fluid. Characteristic, it appeared, of ankylosing spondylitis blood was a TCR beta motif of fewer than 10 highly homologous variants.

Molecular-barcoded quantitative 5'-RACE produced these TCR beta libraries. TCRdb reprocessed the 5' RACE reads with MiXCR, giving one entry per CDR3 protein. Of approximately 110,000 distinct CDR3 sequences listed, approximately 25% are singletons. In this sample, this clonotype turned up a few times. Its matching antigen is unknown. The germline CDR1 and CDR2 sequences are SGHDN and FVKESK. Trimming removed 2 bases at V and 4 bases at J, with 10 bases between. CDR3 length equals 14 residues. The chain employs TRBV14 and TRBJ2-3; no reliable D call. This receptor was taken from a male donor with ankylosing spondylitis. What was sequenced was synovial fluid, either unsorted or a sorted T cell fraction (not recorded which). This chain's CDR3 is CASSQLQDADTQYF. The CDR3 nucleotides read TGTGCCAGCAGCCAACTGCAGGACGCAGATACGCAGTATTTT.